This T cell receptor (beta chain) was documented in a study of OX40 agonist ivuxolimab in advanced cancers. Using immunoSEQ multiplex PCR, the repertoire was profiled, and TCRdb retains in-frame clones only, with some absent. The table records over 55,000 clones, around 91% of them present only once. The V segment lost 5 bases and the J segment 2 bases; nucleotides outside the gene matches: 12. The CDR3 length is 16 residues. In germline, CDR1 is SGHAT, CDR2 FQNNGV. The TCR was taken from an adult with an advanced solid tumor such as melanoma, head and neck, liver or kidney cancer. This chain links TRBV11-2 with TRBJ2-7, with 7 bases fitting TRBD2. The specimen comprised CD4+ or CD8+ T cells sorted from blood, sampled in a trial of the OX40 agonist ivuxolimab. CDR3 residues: CASSVGGIAGTYEQYF. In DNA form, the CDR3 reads TGTGCCAGCAGCGTAGGAGGTATAGCGGGCACCTACGAGCAGTACTTC.